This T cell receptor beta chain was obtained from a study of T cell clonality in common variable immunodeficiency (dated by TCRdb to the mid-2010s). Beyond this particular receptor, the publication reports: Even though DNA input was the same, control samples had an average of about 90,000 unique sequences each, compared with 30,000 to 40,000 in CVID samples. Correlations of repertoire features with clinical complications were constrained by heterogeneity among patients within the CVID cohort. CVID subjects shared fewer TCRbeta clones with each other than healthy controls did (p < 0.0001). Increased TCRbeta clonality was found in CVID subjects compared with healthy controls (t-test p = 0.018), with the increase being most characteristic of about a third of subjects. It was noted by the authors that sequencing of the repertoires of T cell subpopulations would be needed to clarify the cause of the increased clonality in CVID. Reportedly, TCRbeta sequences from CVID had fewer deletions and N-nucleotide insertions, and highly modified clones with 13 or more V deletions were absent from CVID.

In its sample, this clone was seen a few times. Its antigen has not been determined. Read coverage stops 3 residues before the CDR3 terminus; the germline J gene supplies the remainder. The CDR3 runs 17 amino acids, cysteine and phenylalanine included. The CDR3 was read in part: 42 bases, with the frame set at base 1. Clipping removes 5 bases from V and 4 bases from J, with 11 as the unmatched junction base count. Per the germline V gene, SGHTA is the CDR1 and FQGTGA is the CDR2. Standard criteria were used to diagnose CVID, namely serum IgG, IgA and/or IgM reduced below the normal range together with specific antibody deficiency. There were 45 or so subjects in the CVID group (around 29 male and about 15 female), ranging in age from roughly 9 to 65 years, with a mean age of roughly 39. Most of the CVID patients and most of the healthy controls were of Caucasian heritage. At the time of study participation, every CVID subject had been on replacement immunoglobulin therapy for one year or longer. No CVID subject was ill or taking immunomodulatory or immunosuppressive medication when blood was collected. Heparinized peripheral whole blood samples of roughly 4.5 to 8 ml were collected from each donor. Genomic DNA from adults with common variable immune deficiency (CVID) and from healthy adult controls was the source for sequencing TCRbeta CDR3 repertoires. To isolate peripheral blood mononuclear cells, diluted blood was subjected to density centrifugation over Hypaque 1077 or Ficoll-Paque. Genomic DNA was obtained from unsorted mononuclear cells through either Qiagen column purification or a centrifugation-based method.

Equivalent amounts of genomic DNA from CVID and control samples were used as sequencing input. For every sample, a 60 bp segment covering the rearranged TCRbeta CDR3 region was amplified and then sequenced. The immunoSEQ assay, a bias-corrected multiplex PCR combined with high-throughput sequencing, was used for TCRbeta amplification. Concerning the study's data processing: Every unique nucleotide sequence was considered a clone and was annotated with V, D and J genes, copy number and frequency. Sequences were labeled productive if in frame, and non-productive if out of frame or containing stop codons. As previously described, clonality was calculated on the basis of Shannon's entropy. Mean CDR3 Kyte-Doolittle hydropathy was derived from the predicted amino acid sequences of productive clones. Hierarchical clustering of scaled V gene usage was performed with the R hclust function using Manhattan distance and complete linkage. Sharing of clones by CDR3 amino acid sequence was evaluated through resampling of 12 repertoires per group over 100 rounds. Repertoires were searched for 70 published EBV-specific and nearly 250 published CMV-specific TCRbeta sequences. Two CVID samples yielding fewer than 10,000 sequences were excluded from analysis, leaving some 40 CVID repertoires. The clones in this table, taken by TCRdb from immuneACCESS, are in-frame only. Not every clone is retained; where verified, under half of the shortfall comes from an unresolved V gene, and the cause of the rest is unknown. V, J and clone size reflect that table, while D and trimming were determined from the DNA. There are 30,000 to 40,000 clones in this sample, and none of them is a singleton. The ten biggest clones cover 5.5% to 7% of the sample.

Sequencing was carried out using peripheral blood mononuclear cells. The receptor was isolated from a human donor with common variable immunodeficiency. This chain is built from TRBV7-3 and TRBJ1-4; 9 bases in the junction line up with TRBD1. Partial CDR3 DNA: TGTGCCAGCAGCGTACAGGGGGCAGGAGTCCGTAATGAAAAA. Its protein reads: CASSVQGAGVRNEK. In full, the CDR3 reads CASSVQGAGVRNEKLFF.